This TCR beta chain was observed in a study of blood T cell repertoires in COVID-19. Study as a whole: Donors in the United States, Italy and Spain gave samples during acute or convalescent COVID-19.

The authors' processing: Nucleated cell number was recorded as an estimate derived from reference gene primer amplification. Sequenced by immunoSEQ multiplex PCR; TCRdb stores in-frame clones only, minus some. From that table come the V and J calls and clone size; the DNA was used to work out D and trimming. In the table there are roughly 300,000 clones, roughly 86% of which are singletons. J was trimmed by 7 bases and V by 8 bases; bases with no gene match: 4. Germline loops: CDR1 SNHLY, CDR2 FYNNEI. This CDR3 comprises 11 residues. The V call is TRBV2, the J call TRBJ1-2; 7 positions agree with TRBD1. The clonotype originates from a woman between 50 and 59 years old with acute or convalescent COVID-19. Sequencing input: peripheral blood. The CDR3 nucleotides are TGTGCCAGCGGGAGACAGGGTGGCTACACCTTC. This translates into CASGRQGGYTF.